What follows is one T cell receptor (beta chain) and its context. Original methodology: It was from reference gene primer amplification that nucleated cell counts were estimated. The repertoire was sequenced with immunoSEQ multiplex PCR; TCRdb's copy has only in-frame clones and lacks some. The V and J calls and clone size are taken from that table; D and trimming were inferred from the DNA. Of 95,000 to 120,000 clones in the sample, 70% to 85% were seen once. This sample stems from a study of blood T cell repertoires in COVID-19. Background on the study: From the United States, Italy and Spain came samples of acute and convalescent COVID-19. The analysed material was cDNA or gDNA that came from T cells, B-cell-depleted T cells, or PBMCs.

V gave up 8 bases and J gave up 10 bases, with 11 bases separating them. Germline V gene lookup returns CDR1 MNHEY and CDR2 SVGAGI. This CDR3 spans 10 amino acids. The TCR sequence derives from a woman in her thirties or forties with acute or convalescent COVID-19. The genes are TRBV6-5 and TRBJ1-1; D gene ambiguous. The source material was peripheral blood. This CDR3 is CASGREGAFF. CDR3 DNA: TGTGCCAGCGGGAGGGAGGGAGCTTTCTTT.